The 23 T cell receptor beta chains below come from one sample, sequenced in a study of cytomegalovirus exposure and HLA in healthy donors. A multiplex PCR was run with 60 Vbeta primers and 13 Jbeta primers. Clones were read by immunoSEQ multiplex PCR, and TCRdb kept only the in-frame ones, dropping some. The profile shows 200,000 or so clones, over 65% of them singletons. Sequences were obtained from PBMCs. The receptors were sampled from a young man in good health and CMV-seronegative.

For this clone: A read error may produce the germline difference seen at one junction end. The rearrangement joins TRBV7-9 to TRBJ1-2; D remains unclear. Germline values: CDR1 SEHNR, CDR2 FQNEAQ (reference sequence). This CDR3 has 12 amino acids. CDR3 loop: CSSSFENYGYTF. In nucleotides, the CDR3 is TGTTCCAGCAGCTTCGAGAACTATGGCTACACCTTC.

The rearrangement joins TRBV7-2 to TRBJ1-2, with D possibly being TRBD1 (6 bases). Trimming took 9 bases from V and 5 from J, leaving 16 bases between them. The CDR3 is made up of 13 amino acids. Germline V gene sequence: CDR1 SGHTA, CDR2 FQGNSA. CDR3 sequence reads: CASRDTSMYGYTF. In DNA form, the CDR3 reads TGTGCCAGTCGGGACACCTCTATGTATGGCTACACCTTC.

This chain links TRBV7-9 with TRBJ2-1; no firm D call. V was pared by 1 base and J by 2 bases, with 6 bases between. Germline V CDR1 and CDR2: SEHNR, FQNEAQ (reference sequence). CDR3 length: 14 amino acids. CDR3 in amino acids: CASSLDTPYNEQFF. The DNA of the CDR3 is TGTGCCAGCAGCTTAGACACACCCTACAATGAGCAGTTCTTC.

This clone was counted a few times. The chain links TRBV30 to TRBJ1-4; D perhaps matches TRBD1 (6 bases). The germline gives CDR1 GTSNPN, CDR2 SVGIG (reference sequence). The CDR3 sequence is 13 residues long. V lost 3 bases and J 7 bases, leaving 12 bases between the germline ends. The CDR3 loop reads CAWSPGEGEKLFF. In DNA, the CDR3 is TGTGCCTGGAGCCCAGGGGAGGGTGAAAAACTGTTTTTT. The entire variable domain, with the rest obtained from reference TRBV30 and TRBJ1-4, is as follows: SQTIHQWPATLVQPVGSPLSLECTVEGTSNPNLYWYRQAAGRGLQLLFYSVGIGQISSEVPQNLSASRPQDRQFILSSKKLLLSDSGFYLCAWSPGEGEKLFFGSGTQLSVL.

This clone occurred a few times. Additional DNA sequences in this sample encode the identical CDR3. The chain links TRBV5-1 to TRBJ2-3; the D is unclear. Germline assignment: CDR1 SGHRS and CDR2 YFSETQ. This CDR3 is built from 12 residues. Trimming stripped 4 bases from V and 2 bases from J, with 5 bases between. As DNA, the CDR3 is TGCGCCAGCAGCCCCAACACAGATACGCAGTATTTT. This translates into CASSPNTDTQYF.

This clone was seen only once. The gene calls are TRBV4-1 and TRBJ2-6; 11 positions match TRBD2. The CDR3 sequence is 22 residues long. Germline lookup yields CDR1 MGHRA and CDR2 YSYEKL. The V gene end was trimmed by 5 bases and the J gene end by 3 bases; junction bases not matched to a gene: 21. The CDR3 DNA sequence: TGCGCCAGCAGCTTAAGAGGGGGTTCTTCTAGCGGGAGGTCTAATGGGGCCAACGTCCTGACTTTC. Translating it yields CASSLRGGSSSGRSNGANVLTF.

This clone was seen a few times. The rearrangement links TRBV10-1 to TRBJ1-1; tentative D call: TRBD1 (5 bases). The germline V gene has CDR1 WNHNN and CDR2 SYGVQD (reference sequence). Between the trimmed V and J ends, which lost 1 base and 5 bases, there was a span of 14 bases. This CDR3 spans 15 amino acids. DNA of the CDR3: TGCGCCAGCAGTGAGTTGGTATCAGGGCGAACTGAAGCTTTCTTT. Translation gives CASSELVSGRTEAFF.

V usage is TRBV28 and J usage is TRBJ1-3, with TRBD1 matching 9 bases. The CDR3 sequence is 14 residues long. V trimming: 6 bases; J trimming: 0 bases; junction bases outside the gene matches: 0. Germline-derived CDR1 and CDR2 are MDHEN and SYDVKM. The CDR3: CASRGQGSGNTIYF. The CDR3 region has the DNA TGTGCCAGCAGGGGACAGGGCTCTGGAAACACCATATATTTT.

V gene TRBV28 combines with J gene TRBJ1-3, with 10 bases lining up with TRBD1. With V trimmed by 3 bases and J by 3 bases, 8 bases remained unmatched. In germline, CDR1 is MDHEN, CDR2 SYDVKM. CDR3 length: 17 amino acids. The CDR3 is CASSFLGQGPVGNTIYF. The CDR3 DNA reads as TGTGCCAGCAGTTTCTTGGGACAGGGGCCTGTTGGAAACACCATATATTTT.

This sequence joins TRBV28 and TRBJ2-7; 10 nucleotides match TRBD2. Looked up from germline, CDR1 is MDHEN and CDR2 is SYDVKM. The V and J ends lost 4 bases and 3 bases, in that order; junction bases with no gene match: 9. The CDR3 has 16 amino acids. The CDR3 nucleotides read TGTGCCAGCAGTTATGATCTAGCGGGGGCCTACTACGAGCAGTACTTC. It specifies CASSYDLAGAYYEQYF. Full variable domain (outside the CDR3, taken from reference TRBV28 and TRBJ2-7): DVKVTQSSRYLVKRTGEKVFLECVQDMDHENMFWYRQDPGLGLRLIYFSYDVKMKEKGDIPEGYSVSREKKERFSLILESASTNQTSMYLCASSYDLAGAYYEQYFGPGTRLTVT.

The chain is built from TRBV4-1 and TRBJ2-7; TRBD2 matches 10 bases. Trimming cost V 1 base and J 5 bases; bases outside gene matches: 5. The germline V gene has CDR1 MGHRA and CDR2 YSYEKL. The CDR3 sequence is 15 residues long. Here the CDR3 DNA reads TGCGCCAGCAGCCAAGTCGGGACTAGCGTAAACGAGCAGTACTTC. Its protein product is CASSQVGTSVNEQYF.

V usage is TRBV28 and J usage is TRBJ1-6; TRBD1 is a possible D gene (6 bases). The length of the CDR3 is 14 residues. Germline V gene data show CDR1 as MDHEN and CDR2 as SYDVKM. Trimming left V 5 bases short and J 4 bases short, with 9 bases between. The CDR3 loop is CASSNTGYNSPLHF. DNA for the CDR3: TGTGCCAGCAGTAACACAGGGTATAATTCACCCCTCCACTTT. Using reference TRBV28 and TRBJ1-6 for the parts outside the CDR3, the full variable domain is DVKVTQSSRYLVKRTGEKVFLECVQDMDHENMFWYRQDPGLGLRLIYFSYDVKMKEKGDIPEGYSVSREKKERFSLILESASTNQTSMYLCASSNTGYNSPLHFGNGTRLTVT.

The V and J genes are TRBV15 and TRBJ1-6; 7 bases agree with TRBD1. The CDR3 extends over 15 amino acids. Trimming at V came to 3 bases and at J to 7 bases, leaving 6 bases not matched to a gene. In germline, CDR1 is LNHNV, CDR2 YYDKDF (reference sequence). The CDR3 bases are TGTGCCACCAGCAGGCACCGGGACAGAAATTCACCCCTCCACTTT. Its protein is CATSRHRDRNSPLHF. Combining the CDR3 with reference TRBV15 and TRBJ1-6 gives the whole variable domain DAMVIQNPRYQVTQFGKPVTLSCSQTLNHNVMYWYQQKSSQAPKLLFHYYDKDFNNEADTPDNFQSRRPNTSFCFLDIRSPGLGDTAMYLCATSRHRDRNSPLHFGNGTRLTVT.

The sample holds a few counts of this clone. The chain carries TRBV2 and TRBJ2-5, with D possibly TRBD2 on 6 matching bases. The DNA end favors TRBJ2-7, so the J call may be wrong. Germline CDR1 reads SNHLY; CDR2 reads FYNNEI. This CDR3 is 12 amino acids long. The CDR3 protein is CASRGLSYEQYF. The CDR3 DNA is TGTGCCAGCAGGGGACTCTCCTACGAGCAGTACTTC.

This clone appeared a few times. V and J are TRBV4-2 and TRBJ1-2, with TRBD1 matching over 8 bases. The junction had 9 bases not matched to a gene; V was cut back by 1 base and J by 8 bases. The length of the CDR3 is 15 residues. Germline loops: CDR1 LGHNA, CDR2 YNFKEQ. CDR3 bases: TGTGCCAGCAGCCAAGGGAGTGGACAGGGCTTCGGCTACACCTTC. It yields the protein CASSQGSGQGFGYTF.

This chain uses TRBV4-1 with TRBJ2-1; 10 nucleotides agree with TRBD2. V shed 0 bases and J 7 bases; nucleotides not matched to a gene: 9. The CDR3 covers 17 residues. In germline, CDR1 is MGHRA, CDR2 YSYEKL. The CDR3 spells CASSQDSLAGVGNEQFF. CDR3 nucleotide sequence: TGCGCCAGCAGCCAAGATTCCCTAGCGGGAGTGGGGAATGAGCAGTTCTTC.

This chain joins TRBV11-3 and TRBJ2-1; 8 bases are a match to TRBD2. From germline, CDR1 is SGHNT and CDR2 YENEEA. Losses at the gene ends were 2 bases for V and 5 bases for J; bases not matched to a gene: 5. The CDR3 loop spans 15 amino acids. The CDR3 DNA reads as TGTGCCAGCAGCTTAAGCGGGAGAGAAAACAATGAGCAGTTCTTC. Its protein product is CASSLSGRENNEQFF.

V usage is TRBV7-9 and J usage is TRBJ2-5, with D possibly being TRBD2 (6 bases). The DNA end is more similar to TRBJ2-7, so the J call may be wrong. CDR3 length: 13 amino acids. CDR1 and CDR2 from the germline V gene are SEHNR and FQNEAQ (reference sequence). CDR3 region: CASSYGTFYEQYF. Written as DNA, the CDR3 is TGTGCCAGCAGCTACGGGACTTTCTACGAGCAGTACTTC.

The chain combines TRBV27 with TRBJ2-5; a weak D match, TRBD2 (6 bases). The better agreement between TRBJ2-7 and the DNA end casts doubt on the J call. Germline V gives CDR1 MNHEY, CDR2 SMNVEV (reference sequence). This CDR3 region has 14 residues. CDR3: CASSTSGSSYEQYF. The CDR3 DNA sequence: TGTGCCAGCAGTACCTCCGGGAGCTCCTACGAGCAGTACTTC.

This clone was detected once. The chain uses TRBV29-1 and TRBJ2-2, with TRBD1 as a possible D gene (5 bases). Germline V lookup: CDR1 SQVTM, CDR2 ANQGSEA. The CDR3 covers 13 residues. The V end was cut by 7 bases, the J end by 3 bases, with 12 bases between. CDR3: CSALDRDTGELFF. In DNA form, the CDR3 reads TGCAGCGCGTTAGACAGAGACACCGGGGAGCTGTTTTTT.

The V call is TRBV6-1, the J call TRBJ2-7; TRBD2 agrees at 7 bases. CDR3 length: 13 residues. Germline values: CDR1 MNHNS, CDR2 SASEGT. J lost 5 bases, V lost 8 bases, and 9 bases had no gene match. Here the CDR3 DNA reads TGTGCCAGCGGAGGGTGGGGGGGAGACGAGCAGTACTTC. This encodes CASGGWGGDEQYF.

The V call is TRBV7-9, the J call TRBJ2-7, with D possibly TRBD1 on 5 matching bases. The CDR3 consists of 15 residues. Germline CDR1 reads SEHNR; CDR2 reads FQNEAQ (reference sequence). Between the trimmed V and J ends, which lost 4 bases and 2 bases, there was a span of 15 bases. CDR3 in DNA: TGTGCCAGCAGCTCGACAACAGGTAATCCCTACGAGCAGTACTTC. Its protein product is CASSSTTGNPYEQYF.

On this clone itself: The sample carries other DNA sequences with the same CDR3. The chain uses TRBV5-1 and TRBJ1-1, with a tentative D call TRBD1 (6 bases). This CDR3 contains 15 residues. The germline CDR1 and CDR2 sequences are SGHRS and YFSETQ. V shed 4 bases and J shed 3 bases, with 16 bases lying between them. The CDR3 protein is CASSIQQGKHTEAFF. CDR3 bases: TGCGCCAGCAGCATTCAGCAGGGGAAACACACTGAAGCTTTCTTT.